These 21 T cell receptor beta chains were sequenced from one sample in a study of tumor and adjacent non-tumor tissue in lung cancer. Three rounds of nested PCR, following a modified ARM-PCR protocol, produced the TCRbeta library. One entry per CDR3 protein results from TCRdb running MiXCR on the multiplex PCR reads. The sample carries about 75,000 distinct CDR3 sequences, around 70% recorded once. This sample's RNA came from whole unsorted tissue. The normal lung tissue was taken more than 3 cm from the tumor edge. The sample consisted of distant non-tumor lung tissue. The origin of the receptors is a woman aged 45-65 years with non-small cell lung cancer.

Comments on this clonotype: A read error may explain this, as a much larger clone is one base away. V usage is TRBV20-1 and J usage is TRBJ2-7, with D possibly matching TRBD1 (6 bases). This CDR3 is 15 amino acids long. The germline V gene encodes CDR1 DFQATT and CDR2 SNEGSKA (reference sequence). This CDR3 is CSVRGVVRGGYEQYF. In nucleotides, the CDR3 is TGCAGTGTTAGAGGGGTGGTCAGGGGTGGATACGAGCAGTACTTC.

This rearrangement joins TRBV20-1 to TRBJ1-6; D unclear. This CDR3 spans 20 amino acids. V lost 5 bases to trimming and J lost 10 bases, with 36 bases between them. Per the germline V gene, CDR1 is DFQATT and CDR2 is SNEGSKA (reference sequence). DNA for the CDR3: TGCAGTGCTCGACGGATTGGGGTTGTGTCTCGGGCGGAGCAGAGATCACCCCTCCACTTT. This codes for CSARRIGVVSRAEQRSPLHF.

Remarks on this clonotype: A much larger clonotype is one base distant, so this may be a read error. The chain combines TRBV10-1 with TRBJ1-3; D ambiguous. The CDR3 sequence is 14 residues long. Deletions cut 6 bases from V and 11 bases from J, with 20 bases between. In germline, CDR1 is WNHNN, CDR2 SYGVQD (reference sequence). CDR3: CASRSNTKPPAIYF. The CDR3 bases are TGCGCCAGCAGATCGAACACCAAACCCCCAGCCATATATTTT.

To note about this clonotype: At one of its ends the junction is not consistent with the germline gene, which may arise from a read error. The chain carries TRBV4-3 and TRBJ2-6; D may be TRBD1 (5 bases). This CDR3 region has 19 residues. CDR1 LGHNA and CDR2 YSLEER come from the germline V gene. In nucleotides, the CDR3 is TGCTCCAGCAACCAAGATTTACCAGGGCCTGGGACTGGGGCCAACGTCCTGACTTTC. Translated, it gives CSSNQDLPGPGTGANVLTF.

A word on this clonotype: It is likely a read error, because the conserved phenylalanine at the end of the CDR3 is missing. V is TRBV28 and J is TRBJ2-4, with a tentative D call TRBD2 (6 bases). From germline, CDR1 is MDHEN and CDR2 SYDVKM. The length of the CDR3 is 15 residues. The CDR3 loop is CASRFGLLAKNIQYI. The CDR3 DNA is TGTGCCAGCAGATTTGGGTTACTAGCCAAAAACATCCAGTACATC.

Details on this clonotype: The junction does not match germline at one end; this may be a read error. V gene TRBV4-1 combines with J gene TRBJ1-1; D is perhaps TRBD1 (6 bases). The germline CDR1 and CDR2 sequences are MGHRA and YSYEKL. CDR3 length: 16 residues. Written as DNA, the CDR3 is TGCGCCAGCAGTCAAGATCTCTACAGGGTCTGCATTGAAGTTTTCTTT. Its protein product is CASSQDLYRVCIEVFF.

This clonotype was observed many times. This chain connects TRBV29-1 to TRBJ2-7; D uncertain. V was pared by 4 bases and J by 5 bases, with 6 bases between. This CDR3 is 10 amino acids long. From germline, CDR1 is SQVTM and CDR2 ANQGSEA. CDR3 nucleotide sequence: TGCAGCGTTGTACAGCACGAGCAGTACTTC. Translated, it gives CSVVQHEQYF.

The rearrangement links TRBV5-1 to TRBJ1-2; D may be TRBD1 (5 bases). Between the trimmed V and J ends, which lost 0 bases and 2 bases, there was a span of 14 bases. This CDR3 has 16 amino acids. CDR1 and CDR2 from the germline V gene are SGHRS and YFSETQ. CDR3 in DNA: TGCGCCAGCAGCTTGGCTGGGACGGAAAACAACTATGGCTACACCTTC. Translated: CASSLAGTENNYGYTF. The variable domain in full, with the rest retrieved from reference TRBV5-1 and TRBJ1-2, is KAGVTQTPRYLIKTRGQQVTLSCSPISGHRSVSWYQQTPGQGLQFLFEYFSETQRNKGNFPGRFSGRQFSNSRSEMNVSTLELGDSALYLCASSLAGTENNYGYTFGSGTRLTVV.

CDR3 residues: CASDQENDGNSGANVLTF. The CDR3 coding sequence is TGCGCTAGCGACCAAGAAAATGATGGGAACTCTGGGGCCAACGTCCTGACTTTC. The chain couples TRBV4-3 to TRBJ2-6; D may be TRBD2 (5 bases). The CDR3 runs to 18 residues. Per germline, CDR1 LGHNA and CDR2 YSLEER.

This clonotype was counted between two and nine times. A read error may explain this, as a much larger clone is one base away. This likely comes from a read error, as the CDR3 has no conserved phenylalanine or tryptophan at its end. The V call is TRBV20-1, the J call TRBJ1-4; D not certain. Germline lookup yields CDR1 DFQATT and CDR2 SNEGSKA (reference sequence). This CDR3 spans 15 amino acids. Trimming pared 2 bases from V and 0 bases from J, leaving 10 bases between. DNA for the CDR3: TGCAGTGCTAGACGATCGGCAGCAACTAATGAAAAACTGTTTTTA. As protein: CSARRSAATNEKLFL.

With regard to this clonotype: It is likely a read error, because the conserved phenylalanine at the end of the CDR3 is missing. The chain has TRBV20-1 and TRBJ2-3; D is unclear. TRBJ1-5 explains the end of the DNA better; the J call may be wrong. This CDR3 spans 16 amino acids. CDR1 is DFQATT, CDR2 SNEGSKA, per germline (reference sequence). The CDR3, as DNA: TGCAGTGCTAGAGATGATCATCGACCTGGCACAGATACGCAGCATTCT. This codes for CSARDDHRPGTDTQHS.

This clonotype was observed at least ten times. The junction does not match germline at one end; this may be a read error. The rearrangement joins TRBV10-2 to TRBJ2-1, with D perhaps matching TRBD2 (5 bases). Germline assignment: CDR1 WSHSY and CDR2 SAAADI. The CDR3 has 14 amino acids. The CDR3 sequence is CASSSSGRGNEHFF. The DNA of the CDR3 is TGCGCCAGCAGTTCGAGCGGACGGGGAAATGAGCATTTCTTC.

For this clonotype: At one end the junction does not follow the germline gene, possibly because of a read error. The CDR3 coding sequence is TGTGCCAGTAGTTTGGTAACTAGCGGGAGGACTGTTGGACCACACAATGAGCAGTTCTTC. Translation: CASSLVTSGRTVGPHNEQFF. The chain couples TRBV28 to TRBJ2-1; 12 nucleotides align to TRBD2. The CDR3 runs to 20 residues. Germline CDR1 is MDHEN and CDR2 is SYDVKM.

Concerning this clonotype: A read error is possible here, since a much larger clone lies one base away. This rearrangement joins TRBV12-3 or TRBV12-4 to TRBJ2-3, with unresolved D. The CDR3 sequence is 15 residues long. Trimming removed 6 bases at V and 5 bases at J, with 18 bases between. CDR3 DNA: TGTGCCAGCAGCGGCCGGTCAGGTCGCAGAGATACGCAGTATTTT. It codes for CASSGRSGRRDTQYF.

Comments on this clonotype: A read error may account for a junction end that differs from germline. The chain uses TRBV6-1 and TRBJ2-2, with D tentatively TRBD2 (5 bases). This CDR3 region has 13 residues. The germline CDR1 and CDR2 sequences are MNHNS and SASEGT. DNA for the CDR3: TGTGCCAGCAGTCCACGCTACACCGGGGAGTTGTTTTTT. It translates to CASSPRYTGELFF.

This clonotype was seen a single time. A clone one base away is much larger, so this may be a read error. This chain's CDR3 is CSAIRDRVGQETHYF. The DNA for the CDR3 is TGCAGTGCTATCCGGGACAGGGTCGGGCAAGAGACCCACTACTTC. V is TRBV20-1 and J is TRBJ2-5; 9 bases agree with TRBD1. The V gene's germline CDR1 is DFQATT and CDR2 SNEGSKA (reference sequence). The CDR3 has 15 amino acids.

On this clonotype: Sequence at one end of the junction differs from germline and may be a read error. The V gene is TRBV11-2, the J gene TRBJ2-7; 8 bases fit TRBD1. Germline V CDR1 and CDR2: SGHAT, FQNNGV. The CDR3 runs 15 residues. The CDR3, as DNA: TGTACCAGCAATTCGGGGACAGGCCGCACCTACGAGCAGTACTTC. Translated, it gives CTSNSGTGRTYEQYF.

This sequence joins TRBV5-1 and TRBJ2-7; TRBD1 matches 11 bases. Germline V gene sequence: CDR1 SGHRS, CDR2 YFSETQ. The CDR3 totals 14 residues. V lost 4 bases, J lost 3 bases, and 3 bases stayed unmatched. CDR3 loop: CASSHGTGGYEQYF. CDR3 bases: TGCGCCAGCAGCCACGGGACAGGGGGCTACGAGCAGTACTTC.

A word on this clonotype: The CDR3 does not end in the conserved phenylalanine or tryptophan, so this is likely a read error. The J gene is TRBJ1-2, the V gene TRBV6-1, with a weak D call TRBD1 (5 bases). The CDR3 contains 12 residues. Germline V gives CDR1 MNHNS, CDR2 SASEGT. CDR3 loop: CVSRRGDYGYTL. The CDR3 DNA follows: TGTGTCAGCAGACGAGGGGACTATGGCTACACCTTG.

The gene calls are TRBV4-2 and TRBJ1-5; maybe TRBD1 (5 bases). Germline V gene data show CDR1 as LGHNA and CDR2 as YNFKEQ. Trimming removed 6 bases from V and 4 bases from J, with 22 bases in between. The CDR3 loop spans 17 amino acids. The CDR3 sequence: CASSLFGARKTNQPQHF. In DNA form, the CDR3 reads TGTGCCAGCAGTCTCTTTGGGGCCAGAAAGACAAATCAGCCCCAGCATTTT.

A word on this clonotype: Just one base apart from a much larger clone, this may be a read error. The J gene is TRBJ2-1, the V gene TRBV20-1; 10 bases map to TRBD2. Losses at the gene ends were 4 bases for V and 10 bases for J; bases not matched to a gene: 10. CDR1 is DFQATT, CDR2 SNEGSKA, per germline (reference sequence). This CDR3 region has 14 residues. CDR3 residues: CSAKAGGLAEEQFF. CDR3 DNA sequence: TGCAGTGCTAAAGCGGGAGGGCTAGCGGAGGAGCAGTTCTTC.